This TCR beta chain was recovered during a study of T cell responses to AZD1222 COVID-19 vaccine. In this sample, this clone turned up once. Germline V gene lookup returns CDR1 SGHVS and CDR2 FQNEAQ. The CDR3 totals 14 residues. V dropped 1 base and J dropped 2 bases, with 9 bases sitting between them. Only in-frame clones appear in the TCRdb table, and some are missing; sequencing was by immunoSEQ multiplex PCR. The data hold approximately 110,000 clones, with about nine tenths observed a single time. The source of this sequence is an adult in good health. Material: peripheral blood, obtained on day 0 of AZD1222 vaccination. The chain recombines TRBV7-8 with TRBJ2-7; D is unclear. CDR3: CASSLVSETYEQYF. In DNA, the CDR3 is TGTGCCAGCAGCTTAGTATCCGAGACCTACGAGCAGTACTTC.